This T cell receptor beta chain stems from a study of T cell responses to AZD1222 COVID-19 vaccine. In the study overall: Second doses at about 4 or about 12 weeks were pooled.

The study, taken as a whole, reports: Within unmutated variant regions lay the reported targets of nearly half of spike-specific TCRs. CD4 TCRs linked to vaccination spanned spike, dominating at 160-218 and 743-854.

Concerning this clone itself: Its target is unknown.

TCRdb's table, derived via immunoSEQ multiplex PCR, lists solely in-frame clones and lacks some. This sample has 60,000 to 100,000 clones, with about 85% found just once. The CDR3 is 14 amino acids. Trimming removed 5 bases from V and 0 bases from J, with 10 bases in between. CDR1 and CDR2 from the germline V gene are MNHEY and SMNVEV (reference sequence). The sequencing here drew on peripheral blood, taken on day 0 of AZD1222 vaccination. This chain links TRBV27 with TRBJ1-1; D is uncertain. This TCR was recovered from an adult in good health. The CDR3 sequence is CASSPGPLNTEAFF. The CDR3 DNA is TGTGCCAGCAGTCCCGGGCCGTTGAACACTGAAGCTTTCTTT.